The present entry profiles one TCR beta chain with its context. Germline V gene sequence: CDR1 KGHSH, CDR2 LQKENI. After removal of 4 bases from V and 0 bases from J, the junction contained 5 bases not matched to a gene. The CDR3 consists of 16 residues. This record comes from a study of blood T cell repertoires in COVID-19. TCRdb's copy holds only in-frame clones and misses some; the assay was immunoSEQ multiplex PCR. This repertoire shows roughly 300,000 clones, about 81% found once; its top ten account for over 1.3%. Sequences were obtained from peripheral blood. The sequence was obtained from a human donor with COVID-19, enrolled during active disease. The donor label of this sample is uncertain. The rearrangement joins TRBV18 to TRBJ1-1; 10 nucleotides match TRBD1. The CDR3 loop is CASSLGTGVLNTEAFF. CDR3 DNA: TGTGCCAGCTCACTTGGGACAGGGGTCCTGAACACTGAAGCTTTCTTT.